This T cell receptor (beta chain) is from a study of shared clonotypes between healthy human individuals. Findings and limits, study-wide: Non-shared clonotypes displayed generation probabilities falling below those of clonotypes present in all four donors.

TCRdb's table, derived via immunoSEQ multiplex PCR, lists solely in-frame clones and lacks some. The profile shows fewer than 3 million clones, 85% to 95% of them singletons. The J segment lost 3 bases and the V segment lost 7 bases, leaving 24 bases of the junction unmatched. The CDR3 loop spans 19 amino acids. Germline CDR1 and CDR2: MDHEN and SYDVKM. As concerns this clone: Its antigen is unknown.

The authors divided CD4+ cells into CD45RA+ naive and CD45RA-negative memory subsets. The origin of this receptor is a man younger than 35 in good health. Some clones in this sample may be carry-over from other donors' samples. The sequenced sample was naive CD4+ T cells from PBMCs. Noted subset: CD45RA+ positively selected. The genes are TRBV28 and TRBJ2-7, with 7 positions matching TRBD1. Here the CDR3 DNA reads TGTGCCAGCATCCTAAAAGGTCAGGGGGACGCACTACTCTACTACGAGCAGTACTTC. Amino acid sequence: CASILKGQGDALLYYEQYF. The full variable domain, rest sourced from reference TRBV28 and TRBJ2-7, is DVKVTQSSRYLVKRTGEKVFLECVQDMDHENMFWYRQDPGLGLRLIYFSYDVKMKEKGDIPEGYSVSREKKERFSLILESASTNQTSMYLCASILKGQGDALLYYEQYFGPGTRLTVT.